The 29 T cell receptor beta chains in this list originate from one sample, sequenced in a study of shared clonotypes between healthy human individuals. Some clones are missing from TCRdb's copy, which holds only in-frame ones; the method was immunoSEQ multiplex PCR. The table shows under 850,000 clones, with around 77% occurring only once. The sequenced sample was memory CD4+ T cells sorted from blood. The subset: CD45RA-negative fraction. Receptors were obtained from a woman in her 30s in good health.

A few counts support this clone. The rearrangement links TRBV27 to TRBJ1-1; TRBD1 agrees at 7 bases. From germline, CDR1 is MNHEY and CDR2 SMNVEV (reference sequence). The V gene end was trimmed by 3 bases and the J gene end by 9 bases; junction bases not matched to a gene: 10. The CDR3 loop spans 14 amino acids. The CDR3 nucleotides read TGTGCCAGCAGTTTCACCTTCGACAGGGAAAAAGCTTTCTTT. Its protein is CASSFTFDREKAFF.

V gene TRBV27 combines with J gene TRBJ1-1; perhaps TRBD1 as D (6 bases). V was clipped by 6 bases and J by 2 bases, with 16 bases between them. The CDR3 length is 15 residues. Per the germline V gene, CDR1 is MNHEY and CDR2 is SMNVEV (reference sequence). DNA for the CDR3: TGTGCCAGCAGCTCCCTGGGGGGGGCCAACACTGAAGCTTTCTTT. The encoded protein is CASSSLGGANTEAFF.

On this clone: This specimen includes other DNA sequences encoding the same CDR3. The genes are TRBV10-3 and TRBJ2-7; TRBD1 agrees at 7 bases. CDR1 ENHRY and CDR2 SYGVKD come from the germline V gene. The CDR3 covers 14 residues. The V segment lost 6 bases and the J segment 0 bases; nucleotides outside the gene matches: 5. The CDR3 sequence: CAISAGGSSYEQYF. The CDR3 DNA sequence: TGTGCCATCAGCGCAGGGGGTTCCTCCTACGAGCAGTACTTC.

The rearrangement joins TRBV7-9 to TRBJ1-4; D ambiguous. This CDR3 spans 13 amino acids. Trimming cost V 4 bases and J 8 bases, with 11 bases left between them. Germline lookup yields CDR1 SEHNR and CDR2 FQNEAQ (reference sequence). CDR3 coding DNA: TGTGCCAGCAGCTCCCCTGAGGGCGAAAAACTGTTTTTT. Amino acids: CASSSPEGEKLFF.

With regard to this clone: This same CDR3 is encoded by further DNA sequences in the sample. The CDR3 region has the DNA TGTGCCAGCAGCTTTCAGAGTAGGACCGGGGAGCTGTTTTTT. Translated, it gives CASSFQSRTGELFF. V and J are TRBV11-2 and TRBJ2-2; D is ambiguous. Per germline, CDR1 SGHAT and CDR2 FQNNGV. The V gene lost 3 bases and the J gene lost 5 bases, with 10 bases spanning the gap. CDR3 length equals 14 residues.

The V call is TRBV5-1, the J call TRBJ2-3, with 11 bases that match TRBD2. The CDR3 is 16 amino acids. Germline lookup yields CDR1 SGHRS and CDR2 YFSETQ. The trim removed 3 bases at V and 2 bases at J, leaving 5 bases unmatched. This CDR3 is CASSSGLADFTDTQYF. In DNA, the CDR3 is TGCGCCAGCAGCTCGGGACTAGCGGACTTCACAGATACGCAGTATTTT.

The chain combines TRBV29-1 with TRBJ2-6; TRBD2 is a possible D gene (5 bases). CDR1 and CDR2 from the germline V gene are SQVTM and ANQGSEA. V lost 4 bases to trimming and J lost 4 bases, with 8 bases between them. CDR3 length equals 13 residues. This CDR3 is CSVGSGGANVLTF. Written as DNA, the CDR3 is TGCAGCGTTGGATCGGGGGGGGCCAACGTCCTGACTTTC.

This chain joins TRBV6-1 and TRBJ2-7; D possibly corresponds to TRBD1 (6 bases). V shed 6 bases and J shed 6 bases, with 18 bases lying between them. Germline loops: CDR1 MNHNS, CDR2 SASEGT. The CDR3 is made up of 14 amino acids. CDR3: CASRKGQNPSEQYF. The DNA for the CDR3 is TGTGCCAGCAGAAAGGGACAAAACCCTTCCGAGCAGTACTTC.

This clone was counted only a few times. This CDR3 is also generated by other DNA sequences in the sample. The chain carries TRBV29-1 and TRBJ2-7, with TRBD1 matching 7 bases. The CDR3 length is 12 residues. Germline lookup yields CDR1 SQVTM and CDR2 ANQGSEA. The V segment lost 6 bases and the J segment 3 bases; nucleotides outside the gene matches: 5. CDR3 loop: CSVARDSYEQYF. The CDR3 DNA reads TGCAGCGTCGCCCGGGACAGCTACGAGCAGTACTTC.

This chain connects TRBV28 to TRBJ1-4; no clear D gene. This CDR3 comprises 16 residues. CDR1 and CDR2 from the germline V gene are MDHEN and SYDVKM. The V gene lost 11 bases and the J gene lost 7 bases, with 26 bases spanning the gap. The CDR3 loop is CAGVDYWEMMREKLFF. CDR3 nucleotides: TGTGCCGGGGTGGACTACTGGGAGATGATGCGTGAAAAACTGTTTTTT.

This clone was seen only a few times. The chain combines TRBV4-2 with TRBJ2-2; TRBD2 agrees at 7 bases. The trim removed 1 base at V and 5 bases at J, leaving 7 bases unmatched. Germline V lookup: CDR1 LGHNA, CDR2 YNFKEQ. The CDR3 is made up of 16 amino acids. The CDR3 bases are TGTGCCAGCAGCCAAGTGGGGCGGGGGAGGACCGGGGAGCTGTTTTTT. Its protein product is CASSQVGRGRTGELFF.

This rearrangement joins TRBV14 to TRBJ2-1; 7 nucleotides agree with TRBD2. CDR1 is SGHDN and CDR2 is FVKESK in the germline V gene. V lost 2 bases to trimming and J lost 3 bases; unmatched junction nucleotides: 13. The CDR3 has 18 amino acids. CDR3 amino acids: CASSQTPPWRGIYNEQFF. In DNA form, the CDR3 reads TGTGCCAGCAGCCAAACCCCCCCTTGGCGGGGGATCTACAATGAGCAGTTCTTC.

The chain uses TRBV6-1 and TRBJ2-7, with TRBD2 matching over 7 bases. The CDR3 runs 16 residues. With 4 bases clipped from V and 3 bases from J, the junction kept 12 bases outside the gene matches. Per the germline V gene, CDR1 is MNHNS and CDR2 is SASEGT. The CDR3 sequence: CASSGVGLAANYEQYF. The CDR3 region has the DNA TGTGCCAGCAGTGGGGTGGGGCTAGCGGCAAACTACGAGCAGTACTTC.

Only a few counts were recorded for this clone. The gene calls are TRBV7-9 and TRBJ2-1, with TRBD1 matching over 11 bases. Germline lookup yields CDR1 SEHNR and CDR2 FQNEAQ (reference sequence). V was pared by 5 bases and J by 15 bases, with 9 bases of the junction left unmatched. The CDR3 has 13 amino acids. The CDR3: CASSPDWDRGWFF. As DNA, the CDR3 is TGTGCCAGCAGCCCGGACTGGGACAGGGGGTGGTTCTTC.

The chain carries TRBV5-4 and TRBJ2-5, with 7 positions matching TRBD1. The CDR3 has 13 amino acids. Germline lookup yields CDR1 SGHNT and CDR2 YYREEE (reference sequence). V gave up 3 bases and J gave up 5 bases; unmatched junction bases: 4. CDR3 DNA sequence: TGTGCCAGCAGCTGGGACAGATGGGAGACCCAGTACTTC. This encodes CASSWDRWETQYF.

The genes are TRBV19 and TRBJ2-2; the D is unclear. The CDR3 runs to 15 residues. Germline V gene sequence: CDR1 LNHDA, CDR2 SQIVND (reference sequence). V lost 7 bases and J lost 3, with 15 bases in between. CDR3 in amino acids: CASKKLLGDTGELFF. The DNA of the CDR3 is TGTGCCAGTAAGAAACTACTCGGTGACACCGGGGAGCTGTTTTTT. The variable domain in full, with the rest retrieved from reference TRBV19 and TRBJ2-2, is DGGITQSPKYLFRKEGQNVTLSCEQNLNHDAMYWYRQDPGQGLRLIYYSQIVNDFQKGDIAEGYSVSREKKESFPLTVTSAQKNPTAFYLCASKKLLGDTGELFFGEGSRLTVL.

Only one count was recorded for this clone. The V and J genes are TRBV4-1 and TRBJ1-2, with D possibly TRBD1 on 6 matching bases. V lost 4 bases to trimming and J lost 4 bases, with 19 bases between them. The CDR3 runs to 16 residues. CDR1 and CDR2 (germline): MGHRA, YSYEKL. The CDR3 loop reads CASSRTQGVVSYGYTF. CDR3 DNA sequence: TGCGCCAGCAGCCGAACACAGGGTGTGGTGAGCTATGGCTACACCTTC.

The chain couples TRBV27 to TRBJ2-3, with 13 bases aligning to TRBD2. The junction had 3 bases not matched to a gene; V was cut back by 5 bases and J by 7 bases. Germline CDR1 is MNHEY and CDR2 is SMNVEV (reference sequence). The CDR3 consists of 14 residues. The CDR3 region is CASSRTSGSYTQYF. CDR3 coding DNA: TGTGCCAGCAGTCGGACTAGCGGGAGTTATACGCAGTATTTT.

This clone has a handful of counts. The CDR3 reads CASSSQHLYEQYF. The DNA of the CDR3 is TGTGCCAGCAGCTCCCAACACCTGTACGAGCAGTACTTC. This rearrangement joins TRBV5-4 to TRBJ2-7; D not resolved. The length of the CDR3 is 13 residues. Trimming took 3 bases from V and 4 from J, leaving 11 bases between them. CDR1 is SGHNT, CDR2 YYREEE, per germline (reference sequence).

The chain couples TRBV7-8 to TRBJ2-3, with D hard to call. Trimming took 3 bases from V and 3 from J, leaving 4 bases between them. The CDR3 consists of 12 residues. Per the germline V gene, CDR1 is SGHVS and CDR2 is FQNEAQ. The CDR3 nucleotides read TGTGCCAGCAGCTTTTCAACAGATACGCAGTATTTT. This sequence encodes CASSFSTDTQYF.

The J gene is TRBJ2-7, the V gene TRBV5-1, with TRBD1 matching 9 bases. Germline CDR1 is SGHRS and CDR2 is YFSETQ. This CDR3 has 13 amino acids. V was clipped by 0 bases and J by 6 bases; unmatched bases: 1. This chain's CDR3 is CASSLGTGAEQYF. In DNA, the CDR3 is TGCGCCAGCAGCTTGGGGACAGGGGCCGAGCAGTACTTC.

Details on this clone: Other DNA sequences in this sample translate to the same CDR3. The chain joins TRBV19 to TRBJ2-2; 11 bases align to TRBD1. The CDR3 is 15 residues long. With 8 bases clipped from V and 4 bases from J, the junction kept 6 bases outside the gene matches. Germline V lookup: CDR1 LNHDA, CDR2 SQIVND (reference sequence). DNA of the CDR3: TGTGCCAGTCGAACCGGGACAGGGGGCACCGGGGAGCTGTTTTTT. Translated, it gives CASRTGTGGTGELFF.

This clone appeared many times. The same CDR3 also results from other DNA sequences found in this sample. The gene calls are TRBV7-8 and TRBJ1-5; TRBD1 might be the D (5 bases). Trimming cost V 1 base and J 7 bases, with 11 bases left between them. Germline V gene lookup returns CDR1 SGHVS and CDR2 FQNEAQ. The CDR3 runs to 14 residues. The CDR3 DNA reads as TGTGCCAGCAGCTTAGAGGTCAGGGACCAGCCCCAGCATTTT. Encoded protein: CASSLEVRDQPQHF.

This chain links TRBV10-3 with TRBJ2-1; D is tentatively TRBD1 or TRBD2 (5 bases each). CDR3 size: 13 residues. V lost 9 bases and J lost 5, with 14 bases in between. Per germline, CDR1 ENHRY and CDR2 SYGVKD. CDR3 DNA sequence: TGTGCCATGGCCTGGGACGGTGACAATGAGCAGTTCTTC. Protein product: CAMAWDGDNEQFF.

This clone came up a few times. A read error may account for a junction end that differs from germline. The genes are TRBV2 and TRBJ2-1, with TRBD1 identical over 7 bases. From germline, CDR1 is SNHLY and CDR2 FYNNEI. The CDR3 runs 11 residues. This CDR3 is CASRPVGGVLF. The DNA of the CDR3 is TGTGCCAGCAGACCCGTAGGGGGCGTCCTCTTC. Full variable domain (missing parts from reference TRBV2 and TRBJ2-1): EPEVTQTPSHQVTQMGQEVILRCVPISNHLYFYWYRQILGQKVEFLVSFYNNEISEKSEIFDDQFSVERPDGSNFTLKIRSTKLEDSAMYFCASRPVGGVLFGPGTRLTVL.

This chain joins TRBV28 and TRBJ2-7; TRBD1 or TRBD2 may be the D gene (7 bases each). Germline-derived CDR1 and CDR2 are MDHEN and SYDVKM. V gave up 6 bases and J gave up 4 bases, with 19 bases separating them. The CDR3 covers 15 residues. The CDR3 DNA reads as TGTGCCAGCAGCCCGGGGACAGAAGCGGGATACGAGCAGTACTTC. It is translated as CASSPGTEAGYEQYF.

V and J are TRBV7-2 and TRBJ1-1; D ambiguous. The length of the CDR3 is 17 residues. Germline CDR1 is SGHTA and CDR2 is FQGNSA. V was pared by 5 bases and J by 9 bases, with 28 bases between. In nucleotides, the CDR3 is TGTGCCAGCAGCCGTTCTTTGTTAGAGTTGCAGGCGGGTAAAGCTTTCTTT. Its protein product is CASSRSLLELQAGKAFF.

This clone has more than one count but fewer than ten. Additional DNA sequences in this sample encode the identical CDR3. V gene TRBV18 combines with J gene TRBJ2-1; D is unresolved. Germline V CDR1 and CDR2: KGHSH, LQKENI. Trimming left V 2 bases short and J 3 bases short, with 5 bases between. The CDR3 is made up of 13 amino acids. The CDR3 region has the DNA TGTGCCAGCTCACCAAACAGCTACAATGAGCAGTTCTTC. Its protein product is CASSPNSYNEQFF.

The CDR3 loop reads CASSERIAGTPGHGYTF. The CDR3 region has the DNA TGTGCCAGCAGTGAAAGGATCGCAGGGACACCGGGGCATGGCTACACCTTC. The chain employs TRBV6-1 and TRBJ1-2; the D gene is possibly TRBD1 (6 bases). The CDR3 covers 17 residues. Trimming removed 2 bases at V and 6 bases at J, with 22 bases between. The germline V gene has CDR1 MNHNS and CDR2 SASEGT.